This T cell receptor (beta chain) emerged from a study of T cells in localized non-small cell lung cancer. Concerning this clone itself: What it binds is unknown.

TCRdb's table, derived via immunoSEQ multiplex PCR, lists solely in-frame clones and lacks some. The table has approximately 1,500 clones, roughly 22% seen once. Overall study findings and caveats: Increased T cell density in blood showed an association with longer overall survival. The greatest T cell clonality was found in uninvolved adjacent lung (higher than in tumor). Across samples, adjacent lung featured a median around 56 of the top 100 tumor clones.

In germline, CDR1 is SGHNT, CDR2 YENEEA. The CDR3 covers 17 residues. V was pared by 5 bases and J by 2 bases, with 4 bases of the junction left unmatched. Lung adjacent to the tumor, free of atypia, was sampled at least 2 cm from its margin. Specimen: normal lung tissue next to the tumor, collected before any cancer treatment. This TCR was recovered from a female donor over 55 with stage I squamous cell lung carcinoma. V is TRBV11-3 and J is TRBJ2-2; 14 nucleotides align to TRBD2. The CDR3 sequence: CASSPGTSGGNTGELFF. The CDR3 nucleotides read TGTGCCAGCAGCCCCGGGACTAGCGGGGGAAACACCGGGGAGCTGTTTTTT. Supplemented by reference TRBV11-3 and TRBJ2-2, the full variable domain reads EAGVVQSPRYKIIEKKQPVAFWCNPISGHNTLYWYLQNLGQGPELLIRYENEEAVDDSQLPKDRFSAERLKGVDSTLKIQPAELGDSAVYLCASSPGTSGGNTGELFFGEGSRLTVL.